What follows are 23 T cell receptor beta chains derived from one specimen sequenced in a study of beta chain features in type 1 diabetes. The sequenced template was cDNA made from the entire isolated RNA. The table came from immunoSEQ multiplex PCR; TCRdb's copy has only in-frame clones and leaves some out. In the table there are hundreds of thousands of clones, over 8.5% of which are singletons. The sample comprised naive CD4+ T cells from blood. The receptors here all came from a woman aged 18-35 years in good health.

This clone turned up a few times. This rearrangement joins TRBV5-4 to TRBJ2-1; weak D call: TRBD2 (5 bases). The germline gives CDR1 SGHNT, CDR2 YYREEE (reference sequence). Trimming stripped 5 bases from V and 0 bases from J, with 12 bases between. The CDR3 has 15 residues. CDR3 amino acids: CASRIAPSSYNEQFF. CDR3 coding DNA: TGTGCCAGCAGAATAGCGCCTAGCTCCTACAATGAGCAGTTCTTC. Full variable domain (outside the CDR3, taken from reference TRBV5-4 and TRBJ2-1): ETGVTQSPTHLIKTRGQQVTLRCSSQSGHNTVSWYQQALGQGPQFIFQYYREEENGRGNFPPRFSGLQFPNYSSELNVNALELDDSALYLCASRIAPSSYNEQFFGPGTRLTVL.

CDR3 region: CASSLLGTGLPYYYEQYF. In DNA form, the CDR3 reads TGCGCCAGCAGCTTGCTAGGGACAGGGCTTCCCTACTACTACGAGCAGTACTTC. V and J are TRBV5-1 and TRBJ2-7, with TRBD1 matching over 9 bases. CDR1 and CDR2 from the germline V gene are SGHRS and YFSETQ. The CDR3 totals 18 residues. J lost 3 bases, V lost 1 base, and 14 bases had no gene match. The entire variable domain, with the rest obtained from reference TRBV5-1 and TRBJ2-7, is as follows: KAGVTQTPRYLIKTRGQQVTLSCSPISGHRSVSWYQQTPGQGLQFLFEYFSETQRNKGNFPGRFSGRQFSNSRSEMNVSTLELGDSALYLCASSLLGTGLPYYYEQYFGPGTRLTVT.

This clone was seen more than once but under ten times. This sequence joins TRBV4-3 and TRBJ1-2, with 10 positions matching TRBD1. CDR3 length: 18 residues. CDR1 and CDR2 (germline): LGHNA, YSLEER. V dropped 1 base and J dropped 6; count of bases not matched to a gene: 14. In DNA, the CDR3 is TGCGCCAGCAGCCAAGGAGGCGTCGGGACAGGGGTTCGGGATGGCTACACCTTC. Its translation is CASSQGGVGTGVRDGYTF.

This clone was observed a few times. The gene calls are TRBV20-1 and TRBJ2-7; possible D gene TRBD2, 6 bases. Per the germline V gene, CDR1 is DFQATT and CDR2 is SNEGSKA (reference sequence). Trimming took off 7 bases at V and 6 bases at J, with 13 bases between the two ends. The CDR3 runs to 11 residues. CDR3 residues: CSVRGSVEQYF. The DNA of the CDR3 is TGCAGTGTTCGGGGGTCGGTCGAGCAGTACTTC.

In this sample, this clone turned up a few times. J is TRBJ1-1 and V is TRBV15, with D perhaps TRBD1 (5 bases). Germline V gene data show CDR1 as LNHNV and CDR2 as YYDKDF (reference sequence). Deletions cut 2 bases from V and 5 bases from J, with 12 bases between. The CDR3 runs 14 residues. The DNA for the CDR3 is TGTGCCACCAGCAGACCCTCGGGGGGAACTGAAGCTTTCTTT. This codes for CATSRPSGGTEAFF.

The V call is TRBV7-9, the J call TRBJ2-1; D gene uncertain. The CDR3 consists of 13 residues. Germline values: CDR1 SEHNR, CDR2 FQNEAQ (reference sequence). V lost 0 bases and J 4 bases, leaving 4 bases between the germline ends. Here the CDR3 reads CASSLAVYNEQFF. CDR3 DNA sequence: TGTGCCAGCAGCTTAGCCGTGTACAATGAGCAGTTCTTC.

This CDR3 reads CASISHRQTEAFF. The CDR3 coding sequence is TGTGCCAGCATCTCACACCGACAGACAGAAGCTTTCTTT. This chain links TRBV6-6 with TRBJ1-1; D is perhaps TRBD1 (5 bases). V was clipped by 7 bases and J by 8 bases, with 17 bases between them. From germline, CDR1 is MNHNY and CDR2 SVGAGI (reference sequence). The CDR3 is 13 amino acids.

This chain uses TRBV9 with TRBJ2-3, with a weak D call TRBD2 (5 bases). V was cut by 4 bases and J by 2 bases, with 11 bases left in between. The germline gives CDR1 SGDLS, CDR2 YYNGEE. CDR3 size: 14 residues. The CDR3 region is CASSSSGFTDTQYF. The CDR3 region has the DNA TGTGCCAGCAGCTCAAGCGGATTCACAGATACGCAGTATTTT. Full variable domain (outside the CDR3, taken from reference TRBV9 and TRBJ2-3): DSGVTQTPKHLITATGQRVTLRCSPRSGDLSVYWYQQSLDQGLQFLIQYYNGEERAKGNILERFSAQQFPDLHSELNLSSLELGDSALYFCASSSSGFTDTQYFGPGTRLTVL.

V usage is TRBV6-6 and J usage is TRBJ2-7, with D hard to call. The V end lost 6 bases, the J end lost 2 bases, and 8 bases lay between the germline ends. Germline CDR1 reads MNHNY; CDR2 reads SVGAGI (reference sequence). This CDR3 comprises 12 residues. In nucleotides, the CDR3 is TGTGCCAGCAGCGGGTCAACCTACGAGCAGTACTTC. Its protein product is CASSGSTYEQYF.

The V and J genes are TRBV5-1 and TRBJ2-1; D possibly corresponds to TRBD2 (6 bases). Germline values: CDR1 SGHRS, CDR2 YFSETQ. Trimming took off 0 bases at V and 8 bases at J, with 18 bases between the two ends. There are 16 residues in the CDR3. For the CDR3, the DNA is TGCGCCAGCAGCTTGGGGCTGGCGGGACTCGGGGATGAGCAGTTCTTC. Translated, it gives CASSLGLAGLGDEQFF.

This clone showed up just a few times. V and J are TRBV19 and TRBJ1-2; 8 bases match TRBD1. Germline CDR1 is LNHDA and CDR2 is SQIVND (reference sequence). V trimming: 5 bases; J trimming: 7 bases; junction bases outside the gene matches: 6. The CDR3 has 13 amino acids. CDR3 bases: TGTGCCAGTAGTCATGACAGGGGTGGTGGCTACACCTTC. Its translation: CASSHDRGGGYTF.

This chain joins TRBV6-1 and TRBJ1-2; 7 nucleotides align to TRBD1. After removal of 5 bases from V and 3 bases from J, the junction contained 3 bases not matched to a gene. The CDR3 runs to 13 residues. From germline, CDR1 is MNHNS and CDR2 SASEGT. CDR3: CASSHGTDYGYTF. The CDR3 coding sequence is TGTGCCAGCAGTCACGGGACAGACTATGGCTACACCTTC.

This clone turned up a few times. The V and J genes are TRBV19 and TRBJ1-1, with D tentatively TRBD1 (6 bases). Trimming removed 3 bases from V and 6 bases from J, with 14 bases in between. CDR3 length: 14 residues. The germline CDR1 and CDR2 sequences are LNHDA and SQIVND (reference sequence). The CDR3 DNA reads as TGTGCCAGTAGTATGCGGGGGGAGGGGGCTGAAGCTTTCTTT. Protein product: CASSMRGEGAEAFF.

This clone appeared a few times. The J gene is TRBJ2-1, the V gene TRBV5-6; 14 positions match TRBD2. V was pared by 3 bases and J by 12 bases, with 8 bases of the junction left unmatched. Germline V CDR1 and CDR2: SGHDT, YYEEEE. The length of the CDR3 is 15 residues. CDR3 nucleotides: TGTGCCAGCAGCTATTCGACTAGCGGGAGGGTAGGGCAGTTCTTC. This encodes CASSYSTSGRVGQFF.

This clone was found a few times. The rearrangement joins TRBV5-4 to TRBJ1-1, with 8 bases aligning to TRBD1. Germline CDR1 and CDR2: SGHNT and YYREEE (reference sequence). V shed 4 bases and J 6 bases; nucleotides not matched to a gene: 8. This CDR3 is built from 14 residues. CDR3 nucleotides: TGTGCCAGCAGCCCGGACAGGGTTGGCGCTGAAGCTTTCTTT. Translated: CASSPDRVGAEAFF.

This clone came up a few times. The rearrangement joins TRBV6-6 to TRBJ2-5; 8 bases are a match to TRBD1. V shed 1 base, J shed 3 bases, and the junction held 7 bases outside the gene matches. Germline CDR1 is MNHNY and CDR2 is SVGAGI (reference sequence). This CDR3 is 16 amino acids long. CDR3 nucleotide sequence: TGTGCCAGCAGTTACTTGGACAGGGCTCCTAAAGAGACCCAGTACTTC. The encoded protein is CASSYLDRAPKETQYF.

The chain combines TRBV19 with TRBJ1-4; perhaps TRBD1 as D (5 bases). The CDR3 has 13 amino acids. Trimming shortened V by 6 bases and J by 4 bases, and 9 bases separated the two germline ends. Germline V CDR1 and CDR2: LNHDA, SQIVND (reference sequence). CDR3 loop: CASSTDSNEKLFF. DNA of the CDR3: TGTGCCAGTAGCACCGACAGTAATGAAAAACTGTTTTTT.

The CDR3 region is CASSPRTGGLYEQYF. DNA for the CDR3: TGCGCCAGCAGCCCCCGGACAGGGGGCCTCTACGAGCAGTACTTC. This sequence joins TRBV5-1 and TRBJ2-7; TRBD1 matches at 11 bases. This CDR3 has 15 residues. V gave up 4 bases and J gave up 3 bases; unmatched junction bases: 6. Germline-derived CDR1 and CDR2 are SGHRS and YFSETQ.

The chain uses TRBV6-1 and TRBJ2-1; D unclear. The V gene's germline CDR1 is MNHNS and CDR2 SASEGT. Between the trimmed V and J ends, which lost 5 bases and 7 bases, there was a span of 3 bases. The CDR3 has 10 amino acids. CDR3 DNA sequence: TGTGCCAGCAGTCGGAATGAGCAGTTCTTC. Its translation is CASSRNEQFF.

Only a few counts were recorded for this clone. V and J are TRBV2 and TRBJ2-1, with D uncertain. Germline CDR1 SNHLY, CDR2 FYNNEI. The CDR3 spans 13 residues. V shed 6 bases and J shed 2 bases, with 8 bases lying between them. As DNA, the CDR3 is TGTGCCAGCAGGGTAGCAACCTACAATGAGCAGTTCTTC. Protein product: CASRVATYNEQFF. Together with reference TRBV2 and TRBJ2-1, the CDR3 gives the full variable domain: EPEVTQTPSHQVTQMGQEVILRCVPISNHLYFYWYRQILGQKVEFLVSFYNNEISEKSEIFDDQFSVERPDGSNFTLKIRSTKLEDSAMYFCASRVATYNEQFFGPGTRLTVL.

The chain combines TRBV6-1 with TRBJ1-1, with 10 nucleotides matching TRBD1. This CDR3 region has 15 residues. The germline V gene has CDR1 MNHNS and CDR2 SASEGT. J lost 4 bases, V lost 8 bases, and 10 bases had no gene match. The CDR3, as DNA: TGTGCCAGCTACCGACAGGGGGCTATCCCCACTGAAGCTTTCTTT. Its protein is CASYRQGAIPTEAFF.

The J gene is TRBJ1-6, the V gene TRBV2, with D perhaps TRBD1 (6 bases). Germline CDR1 SNHLY, CDR2 FYNNEI. This CDR3 has 15 amino acids. V gave up 6 bases and J gave up 7 bases, with 16 bases separating them. DNA for the CDR3: TGTGCCAGCAGAGAGACAGGAGCAAGAAATTCACCCCTCCACTTT. It codes for CASRETGARNSPLHF.

The chain joins TRBV7-6 to TRBJ2-3, with 8 bases fitting TRBD2. The CDR3 covers 16 residues. Germline V gene sequence: CDR1 SGHVS, CDR2 FNYEAQ. The trim removed 6 bases at V and 0 bases at J, leaving 8 bases unmatched. CDR3 DNA: TGTGCCAGCAGACTAGGCGGGGGGCCTAGCACAGATACGCAGTATTTT. Translated, it gives CASRLGGGPSTDTQYF.